This T cell receptor (beta chain) appears in the sequencing data of a study of blood T cell repertoires in COVID-19 (dated by TCRdb to about 2020). Concerning the study at large: Samples from collaborators originated in the United States, Italy and Spain and spanned both the acute and convalescent phases of COVID-19. The material from the prospective study consisted of cDNA or gDNA derived from T cells, B-cell-depleted T cells, or PBMCs. Deeply sampled blood TCRbeta repertoires from subjects exposed to, actively infected with, or recovered from COVID-19 were included in the dataset. A freely available public database, intended as a resource for researchers studying the immune response to SARS-CoV-2, is where the repertoires were released. Samples came from the ongoing ImmuneRACE study (first 160 participants) plus 1,254 subjects from 6 global collaborators. Sample metadata almost always included a de-identified subject ID, COVID-19 status, age in years and sex. HLA class I and class II types, where available, came from metadata supplied by the sample provider rather than from assay-based typing. Overall study results and their limits: The amount of clinical and demographic metadata varied by source and participant and was provided uncurated.

For this clone: Its antigen target is currently unknown. No base qualities exist here, and no much larger clone lies one base off it.

Collaborating institutions collected whole blood in K2EDTA tubes following their own protocols. Collaborator samples were shipped for TCRbeta analysis as frozen whole blood, isolated PBMCs, or DNA extracted from either sample type. TCRbeta CDR3 regions were amplified from genomic DNA by means of the immunoSEQ Assay, a bias-controlled multiplex PCR. As for the authors' bioinformatics: Within the assay, amplification of reference gene primers was used to estimate how many nucleated cells each sample contained. Sequence reads were collapsed and filtered to measure the absolute abundance of every unique TCRbeta CDR3 rearrangement. For each sample, productive Simpson clonality was calculated as the square root of Simpson's diversity index over productive rearrangements. TCRdb carries this immuneACCESS record with in-frame sequences only. Its versions omit some clonotypes, under half of them owing to an unresolved V gene in the studies checked, with the rest unexplained. Clone size and V and J calls were adopted from that table, with D and trimming inferred from the DNA. Here the sample has 250,000 to 400,000 clones; around 86% occur a single time. Of the sample, 1% is held by the ten largest clones.

This receptor was identified in a man over 45 with active or convalescent COVID-19. Sequences were obtained from peripheral blood.

The CDR3 amino acid sequence is: CASLSQGWEKLFF. The nucleotides are TGTGCCAGCCTAAGCCAGGGTTGGGAAAAACTGTTTTTT. This sequence uses TRBV28 and TRBJ1-4, and TRBD1 may be the D gene, going by 5 matching bases. The cysteine opens and the phenylalanine closes a CDR3 of 13 amino acids. Only the CDR3 DNA stays, 39 bases, in frame from base 1. Reading the germline V gene gives CDR1 MDHEN and CDR2 SYDVKM. Trimming removed 8 bases from V and 8 bases from J, leaving 15 bases between the germline ends.